The 7 T cell receptor beta chains below all came from one sample that was sequenced in a study of regulatory T cells in long-lasting Graves disease. Time point indicated: newly diagnosed GD, antithyroid drugs for less than 3 months. Preparation of the TCR library used RNA extracted from PBMCs. Construction of TCR beta libraries relied on iRepertoire HTBI primers and on Arm-PCR targeting CDR3 regions. TCRdb redid the calling of the multiplex PCR reads with MiXCR, one entry per CDR3 protein. This table holds some 350,000 distinct CDR3 sequences, about a sixth found once. The sample was also reused in another study, on T cells in Graves' hyperthyroidism and ophthalmopathy.

The specimen was peripheral blood mononuclear cells (PBMCs), collected at new diagnosis, from a patient treated with antithyroid drugs. These receptors originate from a young woman with Graves disease.

This clonotype was counted between two and nine times. The chain carries TRBV11-2 and TRBJ1-2, with 10 positions matching TRBD1. Trimming took 3 bases from V and 2 from J; bases not matched to a gene: 6. This CDR3 region has 16 residues. Germline assignment: CDR1 SGHAT and CDR2 FQNNGV. CDR3 in DNA: TGTGCCAGCAGCTTGGACGGGACAGGGGAAAACTATGGCTACACCTTC. Its translation is CASSLDGTGENYGYTF.

Remarks on this clonotype: Being one base from a much bigger clone, this may be a read error. This chain uses TRBV5-1 with TRBJ2-2; 12 bases are shared with TRBD2. Germline trimming cut 0 bases from V and 6 bases from J; bases unmatched to any gene: 6. CDR1 and CDR2 (germline): SGHRS, YFSETQ. The CDR3 loop spans 17 amino acids. The CDR3 reads CASSLAVLAGGPGELFF. In nucleotides, the CDR3 is TGCGCCAGCAGCTTGGCCGTACTAGCGGGAGGTCCCGGGGAGCTGTTTTTT.

This clonotype was observed at least ten times. The rearrangement joins TRBV29-1 to TRBJ2-5, with 10 bases fitting TRBD2. The length of the CDR3 is 14 residues. The germline V gene has CDR1 SQVTM and CDR2 ANQGSEA. V gave up 5 bases and J gave up 2 bases; unmatched junction bases: 5. This chain's CDR3 is CSVQGLAVQETQYF. In nucleotides, the CDR3 is TGCAGCGTTCAAGGACTAGCGGTGCAAGAGACCCAGTACTTC.

This clonotype was recorded many times. This chain uses TRBV7-3 with TRBJ2-2, with 10 bases lining up with TRBD2. V lost 7 bases, J lost 3 bases, and 14 bases stayed unmatched. CDR1 and CDR2 (germline): SGHTA, FQGTGA. The CDR3 is made up of 18 amino acids. The CDR3: CASTFGVAGGSHTGELFF. CDR3 nucleotide sequence: TGTGCCAGCACCTTCGGGGTAGCGGGGGGTTCGCACACCGGGGAGCTGTTTTTT.

This clonotype appeared many times. The genes are TRBV19 and TRBJ2-7; 11 nucleotides agree with TRBD2. Per germline, CDR1 LNHDA and CDR2 SQIVND (reference sequence). J was trimmed by 2 bases and V by 5 bases; bases with no gene match: 5. The CDR3 is 15 residues long. The CDR3 reads CASSSGGLAAYEQYF. The CDR3 DNA is TGTGCCAGTAGTTCAGGGGGACTAGCGGCCTACGAGCAGTACTTC.

This clonotype appeared many times. The V gene is TRBV28, the J gene TRBJ1-3; 7 bases align to TRBD1. V was clipped by 3 bases and J by 3 bases; unmatched bases: 2. The CDR3 covers 14 residues. Germline lookup yields CDR1 MDHEN and CDR2 SYDVKM. CDR3 region: CASSFTGVGNTIYF. CDR3 DNA sequence: TGTGCCAGCAGTTTTACAGGGGTTGGAAACACCATATATTTT.

Notes on this clonotype: This may be a read error: a much more frequent sequence differs by one nucleotide. Here the CDR3 DNA reads TGTGCCAGCGGCCCTGGACAGAGTTCCTACGAGCAGTACTTC. Encoded protein: CASGPGQSSYEQYF. The chain uses TRBV9 and TRBJ2-7; weak D call: TRBD1 (6 bases). CDR1 and CDR2 (germline): SGDLS, YYNGEE. The CDR3 runs to 14 residues. The V gene lost 7 bases and the J gene lost 1 base, with 15 bases spanning the gap.